The next 17 T cell receptor beta chains were all read from a single sample in a study of T cells in Graves' hyperthyroidism and ophthalmopathy. TCR beta CDR3 regions were amplified from RNA transcripts. When the TCR CDR3 underwent first-round RT-PCR, the HTBI primer set was used. TCRdb reprocessed the multiplex PCR reads with MiXCR, giving one entry per CDR3 protein. The repertoire includes some 250,000 distinct CDR3 sequences, roughly 14% of them detected once, and 10% to 15% sits in the top ten. The sequenced sample consisted of blood. The source of these receptors is a woman aged 40 to 50 with Graves' hyperthyroidism that later progressed to Graves' ophthalmopathy.

At least ten counts were recorded for this clonotype. The chain carries TRBV11-2 and TRBJ2-3; 11 bases agree with TRBD2. Germline V gene data show CDR1 as SGHAT and CDR2 as FQNNGV. Germline trimming cut 4 bases from V and 0 bases from J; bases unmatched to any gene: 3. The CDR3 loop spans 16 amino acids. CDR3 coding DNA: TGTGCCAGCAGCTCTGGACTAGCGGGTAGCACAGATACGCAGTATTTT. This sequence encodes CASSSGLAGSTDTQYF.

Regarding this clonotype: This could be a read error, since a much larger clone is one nucleotide away. The J gene is TRBJ2-1, the V gene TRBV9; 10 bases agree with TRBD1. The last part of the DNA fits TRBJ2-7 better; the J call may be wrong. Germline-derived CDR1 and CDR2 are SGDLS and YYNGEE. The CDR3 length is 15 residues. The CDR3 loop reads CASSGRDRGYNEQYF. The CDR3 coding sequence is TGTGCCAGCAGCGGCCGGGACAGGGGCTACAATGAGCAGTACTTC.

The rearrangement links TRBV6-1 to TRBJ2-3; 7 bases match TRBD1. The CDR3 totals 16 residues. The germline V gene encodes CDR1 MNHNS and CDR2 SASEGT. Trimming cost V 4 bases and J 2 bases; bases outside gene matches: 9. The CDR3 is CASSGLGQAFTDTQYF. As DNA, the CDR3 is TGTGCCAGCAGTGGCCTAGGACAGGCCTTCACAGATACGCAGTATTTT.

In this sample, this clonotype turned up many times. The V gene is TRBV5-1, the J gene TRBJ2-3, with a tentative D call TRBD2 (5 bases). V dropped 4 bases and J dropped 2 bases, with 8 bases sitting between them. The CDR3 covers 13 residues. Germline CDR1 reads SGHRS; CDR2 reads YFSETQ. CDR3 bases: TGCGCCAGCAGCCCTAGCCTCACAGATACGCAGTATTTT. Translated: CASSPSLTDTQYF. The entire variable domain, with the rest obtained from reference TRBV5-1 and TRBJ2-3, is as follows: KAGVTQTPRYLIKTRGQQVTLSCSPISGHRSVSWYQQTPGQGLQFLFEYFSETQRNKGNFPGRFSGRQFSNSRSEMNVSTLELGDSALYLCASSPSLTDTQYFGPGTRLTVL.

This clonotype showed up many times. The chain combines TRBV15 with TRBJ2-3; 10 bases align to TRBD2. Germline loops: CDR1 LNHNV, CDR2 YYDKDF (reference sequence). J was trimmed by 6 bases and V by 2 bases; bases with no gene match: 5. The CDR3 totals 15 residues. The CDR3 loop reads CATSRPASGSDTQYF. In DNA form, the CDR3 reads TGTGCCACCAGCAGACCGGCTAGCGGGAGCGATACGCAGTATTTT.

This clonotype was found many times. This rearrangement joins TRBV5-1 to TRBJ2-6; D gene unclear. The germline V and J ends were trimmed by 2 bases and 0 bases, with 3 bases remaining between them. Germline V lookup: CDR1 SGHRS, CDR2 YFSETQ. The CDR3 has 14 residues. DNA of the CDR3: TGCGCCAGCAGCTTCAGCTCTGGGGCCAACGTCCTGACTTTC. Protein: CASSFSSGANVLTF.

Ten or more counts support this clonotype. V is TRBV7-3 and J is TRBJ2-5; 7 bases are shared with TRBD1. The V gene's germline CDR1 is SGHTA and CDR2 FQGTGA. This CDR3 has 13 amino acids. The V and J ends lost 5 bases and 3 bases, in that order; junction bases with no gene match: 3. In nucleotides, the CDR3 is TGTGCCAGCAGCATAGACAGGGAAGAGACCCAGTACTTC. Protein: CASSIDREETQYF.

This clonotype has ten or more counts. The J gene is TRBJ2-1, the V gene TRBV12-3 or TRBV12-4; D is ambiguous. V lost 8 bases and J lost 0, with 11 bases in between. The CDR3 is 14 amino acids. The DNA of the CDR3 is TGTGCCAGCGGTAGCTGGAGCTCCTACAATGAGCAGTTCTTC. Protein: CASGSWSSYNEQFF.

This clonotype was counted at least ten times. The chain couples TRBV27 to TRBJ2-2; D not certain. V dropped 3 bases and J dropped 7 bases, with 3 bases sitting between them. CDR3 length: 11 residues. From germline, CDR1 is MNHEY and CDR2 SMNVEV (reference sequence). Written as DNA, the CDR3 is TGTGCCAGCAGTTTCCACGGGGAGCTGTTTTTT. Its translation is CASSFHGELFF.

The V and J genes are TRBV6-2 or TRBV6-3 and TRBJ2-6; 8 bases agree with TRBD1. Trimming at V came to 5 bases and at J to 0 bases, leaving 9 bases not matched to a gene. There are 18 residues in the CDR3. Germline V gives CDR1 MNHEY, CDR2 SVGEGT. The chain's CDR3 is CASSVPGQEISGANVLTF. The CDR3 bases are TGTGCCAGCAGTGTTCCGGGACAGGAGATCTCTGGGGCCAACGTCCTGACTTTC.

This clonotype was seen repeatedly, ten times or more. The rearrangement uses TRBV30 and TRBJ1-5; maybe TRBD1 (6 bases). CDR3 length: 13 residues. V lost 2 bases and J 3 bases, leaving 8 bases between the germline ends. Germline CDR1 and CDR2: GTSNPN and SVGIG (reference sequence). This CDR3 is CAWSQGPNQPQHF. In DNA, the CDR3 is TGTGCCTGGAGTCAGGGGCCCAATCAGCCCCAGCATTTT. Complete variable domain (other parts from reference TRBV30 and TRBJ1-5): SQTIHQWPATLVQPVGSPLSLECTVEGTSNPNLYWYRQAAGRGLQLLFYSVGIGQISSEVPQNLSASRPQDRQFILSSKKLLLSDSGFYLCAWSQGPNQPQHFGDGTRLSIL.

Ten or more counts support this clonotype. V and J are TRBV6-6 and TRBJ1-4; D may be TRBD1 (5 bases). CDR3 length equals 15 residues. Germline V gives CDR1 MNHNY, CDR2 SVGAGI (reference sequence). Trimming took off 2 bases at V and 5 bases at J, with 12 bases between the two ends. In nucleotides, the CDR3 is TGTGCCAGCAGTTACGGGGGGATGTCGAATGAAAAACTGTTTTTT. It is translated as CASSYGGMSNEKLFF.

This clonotype was seen repeatedly, ten times or more. The V gene is TRBV28, the J gene TRBJ2-7; D not certain. CDR1 and CDR2 (germline): MDHEN, SYDVKM. CDR3 length equals 13 residues. Deletions cut 3 bases from V and 7 bases from J, with 13 bases between. The CDR3 DNA follows: TGTGCCAGCAGTTTCAGAAGTCTCTGGGAGCAGTACTTC. Its translation is CASSFRSLWEQYF.

This clonotype was observed many times. The chain couples TRBV27 to TRBJ2-1; D unclear. Germline V CDR1 and CDR2: MNHEY, SMNVEV (reference sequence). Trimming removed 1 base from V and 4 bases from J, with 14 bases in between. CDR3 length: 16 residues. The CDR3 region has the DNA TGTGCCAGCAGTTTATACTCCACCCCCTTATACAATGAGCAGTTCTTC. This codes for CASSLYSTPLYNEQFF.

In its sample, this clonotype was seen many times. V is TRBV6-2 or TRBV6-3 and J is TRBJ1-1; TRBD1 aligns across 8 bases. The CDR3 runs 16 residues. Losses at the gene ends were 4 bases for V and 3 bases for J; bases not matched to a gene: 10. CDR1 and CDR2 from the germline V gene are MNHEY and SVGEGT. The CDR3 reads CASSSLVTGEDTEAFF. DNA of the CDR3: TGTGCCAGCAGTTCCCTGGTGACAGGGGAGGACACTGAAGCTTTCTTT.

This clonotype was found many times. The J gene is TRBJ2-3, the V gene TRBV14; 8 nucleotides align to TRBD2. V lost 0 bases and J lost 5; bases outside the gene matches: 7. The germline V gene encodes CDR1 SGHDN and CDR2 FVKESK. The CDR3 length is 16 residues. CDR3 in amino acids: CASSQDPRLAKDTQYF. The DNA of the CDR3 is TGTGCCAGCAGCCAAGATCCGAGACTAGCGAAAGATACGCAGTATTTT.

In its sample, this clonotype was seen a few times. A much larger clone differs from this one at a single base, so this may be a read error. The chain carries TRBV3-1 and TRBJ2-2; D is possibly TRBD1 or TRBD2 (5 bases each). The CDR3 runs 21 residues. Trimming left V 0 bases short and J 13 bases short, with 36 bases between. The germline V gene has CDR1 LGHDT and CDR2 YNNKEL (reference sequence). CDR3 sequence (DNA): TGTGCCAGCAGCCAAGACCGGGACCTCTTTAATCTGATGGCGTTTAGCACCATGCTGTTTTTT. Protein: CASSQDRDLFNLMAFSTMLFF.